One sample yielded the 23 T cell receptor beta chains listed below, sequenced in a study of blood T cells in healthy people across ages. Combining a sample-barcoded 5' primer with a J-beta primer mix, a second PCR ran for roughly 6 to 11 cycles. TCRdb called the 5' RACE reads again in MiXCR, with one record for every CDR3 protein. There are about 1.8 million distinct CDR3 sequences in the sample; around 48% occur only once, and around 2.1% lies in the top ten. The specimen sequenced was blood. These receptors were obtained from a woman between 40 and 55 years old in good health.

This chain connects TRBV20-1 to TRBJ2-4, with D hard to call. The better agreement between TRBJ2-7 and the DNA end casts doubt on the J call. The germline gives CDR1 DFQATT, CDR2 SNEGSKA (reference sequence). CDR3 length equals 11 residues. CDR3 protein: CSAHKTYEQYF. DNA of the CDR3: TGCAGTGCTCACAAAACCTACGAGCAGTACTTC.

The chain employs TRBV28 and TRBJ1-6; TRBD1 is a possible D gene (6 bases). The CDR3 runs 17 residues. Trimming pared 5 bases from V and 0 bases from J, leaving 14 bases between. Germline CDR1 and CDR2: MDHEN and SYDVKM. The CDR3 here is CASSPVGASSYNSPLHF. The CDR3 bases are TGTGCCAGCAGTCCGGTGGGGGCGAGCTCCTATAATTCACCCCTCCACTTT.

The chain couples TRBV20-1 to TRBJ1-1; D not certain. Germline V gives CDR1 DFQATT, CDR2 SNEGSKA (reference sequence). The CDR3 spans 17 residues. V was shortened by 1 base and J by 0 bases, with 18 bases between the two germline ends. CDR3 amino acids: CSARVRGRASMNTEAFF. The CDR3 DNA reads as TGCAGTGCTAGAGTTCGAGGGCGCGCGAGTATGAACACTGAAGCTTTCTTT.

The sample holds a few counts of this clonotype. V gene TRBV29-1 combines with J gene TRBJ1-1; no definite D call. V was pared by 4 bases and J by 1 base, with 7 bases between. Per the germline V gene, CDR1 is SQVTM and CDR2 is ANQGSEA. There are 12 residues in the CDR3. The chain's CDR3 is CSVGEGNTEAFF. CDR3 in DNA: TGCAGCGTTGGTGAGGGGAACACTGAAGCTTTCTTT.

The CDR3 nucleotides are TGCAGTGCTAGAGATCGCGCGACCCCGTATGGCTACACCTTC. It is translated as CSARDRATPYGYTF. The V and J genes are TRBV20-1 and TRBJ1-2; D call uncertain. The ends were cut back, 0 bases at V and 5 bases at J, with 13 bases in the middle. CDR1 and CDR2 (germline): DFQATT, SNEGSKA (reference sequence). CDR3 size: 14 residues.

This clonotype was recorded only once. V and J are TRBV27 and TRBJ2-7; TRBD1 matches 8 bases. The CDR3 contains 17 residues. From germline, CDR1 is MNHEY and CDR2 SMNVEV (reference sequence). V dropped 8 bases and J dropped 6; count of bases not matched to a gene: 21. In DNA, the CDR3 is TGTGCCAGCTCGATCCAGGGAGTTGTCGGACAGGGTGCCGAGCAGTACTTC. Protein product: CASSIQGVVGQGAEQYF.

In this sample, this clonotype turned up once. The V gene is TRBV28, the J gene TRBJ1-2, with D tentatively TRBD1 (5 bases). Germline V gives CDR1 MDHEN, CDR2 SYDVKM. The CDR3 contains 14 residues. V was shortened by 6 bases and J by 4 bases, with 15 bases between the two germline ends. The DNA for the CDR3 is TGTGCCAGCAGCCCGGGACGGGCCGTCTATGGCTACACCTTC. As protein: CASSPGRAVYGYTF.

The chain's CDR3 is CASSLRAGTSGGVAQYF. DNA of the CDR3: TGTGCCAGCAGCTTACGCGCAGGGACTAGCGGGGGGGTGGCGCAGTATTTT. The chain combines TRBV13 with TRBJ2-3; 16 nucleotides match TRBD2. This CDR3 has 17 amino acids. V trimming: 2 bases; J trimming: 10 bases; junction bases outside the gene matches: 9. Per the germline V gene, CDR1 is PRHDT and CDR2 is FYEKMQ (reference sequence).

J is TRBJ2-7 and V is TRBV4-1; 7 bases agree with TRBD1. Germline V gives CDR1 MGHRA, CDR2 YSYEKL. The CDR3 extends over 16 amino acids. The J segment lost 4 bases and the V segment lost 4 bases, leaving 13 bases of the junction unmatched. The DNA for the CDR3 is TGCGCCAGCAGCCTCACAGGGGACCGATCCCCGTACGAGCAGTACTTC. The encoded protein is CASSLTGDRSPYEQYF.

This chain uses TRBV28 with TRBJ1-1; no reliable D call. The germline V gene has CDR1 MDHEN and CDR2 SYDVKM. V lost 4 bases, J lost 4 bases, and 16 bases lay in between. There are 15 residues in the CDR3. The CDR3 sequence is CASSSRGFVGTEAFF. DNA for the CDR3: TGTGCCAGCAGTTCACGAGGGTTTGTAGGCACTGAAGCTTTCTTT. Variable domain in full (rest from reference TRBV28 and TRBJ1-1): DVKVTQSSRYLVKRTGEKVFLECVQDMDHENMFWYRQDPGLGLRLIYFSYDVKMKEKGDIPEGYSVSREKKERFSLILESASTNQTSMYLCASSSRGFVGTEAFFGQGTRLTVV.

This sequence joins TRBV12-3 or TRBV12-4 and TRBJ2-7, with 8 bases identical to TRBD2. J gave up 3 bases and V 3 bases, and 7 bases lay outside the gene matches. CDR3 size: 15 residues. The CDR3 loop is CASSFRGGGGYEQYF. The CDR3 DNA sequence: TGTGCCAGCAGTTTCCGGGGGGGCGGGGGCTACGAGCAGTACTTC.

CDR3 region: CASSTLAGVTYEQYF. The CDR3 DNA follows: TGTGCCAGCAGTACCTTAGCGGGGGTCACCTACGAGCAGTACTTC. The chain recombines TRBV12-3 or TRBV12-4 with TRBJ2-7; 9 bases are a match to TRBD2. The CDR3 length is 15 residues. With V trimmed by 5 bases and J by 2 bases, 7 bases remained unmatched.

This clonotype was observed a few times. This rearrangement joins TRBV7-2 to TRBJ1-2; 7 bases map to TRBD1. J lost 4 bases, V lost 7 bases, and 12 bases had no gene match. The germline CDR1 and CDR2 sequences are SGHTA and FQGNSA. The CDR3 is 15 residues long. The CDR3 DNA follows: TGTGCCAGCACCCCACAGGGGATGACCACCTATGGCTACACCTTC. Translation: CASTPQGMTTYGYTF.

The CDR3 sequence: CASSDELPRTQYF. In DNA form, the CDR3 reads TGTGCCAGCAGTGACGAGTTGCCACGGACCCAGTACTTC. The chain recombines TRBV6-2 or TRBV6-3 with TRBJ2-7; the D is unclear. The J call is in doubt because the DNA end fits TRBJ2-5 better. This CDR3 has 13 amino acids. Germline CDR1 and CDR2: MNHEY and SVGEGT.

This clonotype came up a few times. The CDR3 here is CASIPRDSPLHF. The CDR3 nucleotides are TGTGCCAGCATACCGAGGGATTCACCCCTCCACTTT. The chain uses TRBV25-1 and TRBJ1-6, with unresolved D. The germline V gene has CDR1 MGHDK and CDR2 SYGVNS. The CDR3 is made up of 12 amino acids. The ends were cut back, 7 bases at V and 8 bases at J, with 9 bases in the middle. The full variable domain, rest sourced from reference TRBV25-1 and TRBJ1-6, is EADIYQTPRYLVIGTGKKITLECSQTMGHDKMYWYQQDPGMELHLIHYSYGVNSTEKGDLSSESTVSRIRTEHFPLTLESARPSHTSQYLCASIPRDSPLHFGNGTRLTVT.

This chain links TRBV20-1 with TRBJ1-5; 9 bases line up with TRBD1. V lost 5 bases and J lost 1; bases outside the gene matches: 15. The CDR3 loop spans 18 amino acids. Germline-derived CDR1 and CDR2 are DFQATT and SNEGSKA (reference sequence). CDR3 residues: CSAGKPGQGVSSNQPQHF. The CDR3 DNA follows: TGCAGTGCTGGAAAGCCGGGACAGGGAGTATCGAGCAATCAGCCCCAGCATTTT.

This clonotype was counted between two and nine times. This chain joins TRBV6-5 and TRBJ2-7, with TRBD2 identical over 16 bases. CDR1 MNHEY and CDR2 SVGAGI come from the germline V gene. The junction had 11 bases not matched to a gene; V was cut back by 0 bases and J by 3 bases. This CDR3 has 20 amino acids. CDR3 coding DNA: TGTGCCAGCAGTTACTCCGGTTCTTCGGGACTAGCGGGGGGGGTCTACGAGCAGTACTTC. Translated, it gives CASSYSGSSGLAGGVYEQYF.

This clonotype has at least ten counts. The rearrangement joins TRBV29-1 to TRBJ2-5, with D perhaps TRBD2 (6 bases). This CDR3 contains 12 residues. The germline gives CDR1 SQVTM, CDR2 ANQGSEA. The V end lost 3 bases, the J end lost 5 bases, and 10 bases lay between the germline ends. The CDR3 bases are TGCAGCGTTGAGCGGGACTCGGAGACCCAGTACTTC. Encoded protein: CSVERDSETQYF.

This clonotype came up a few times. This chain links TRBV7-2 with TRBJ1-3; D ambiguous. The germline V gene encodes CDR1 SGHTA and CDR2 FQGNSA. V was pared by 5 bases and J by 3 bases, with 8 bases between. The CDR3 covers 13 residues. DNA of the CDR3: TGTGCCAGCAGCCCCGGAGGTGGAAACACCATATATTTT. Translating gives CASSPGGGNTIYF.

This clonotype was picked up a small number of times. The gene calls are TRBV29-1 and TRBJ2-1; D not certain. The CDR3 contains 9 residues. The V end was cut by 4 bases, the J end by 8 bases, with 3 bases between. Germline V gives CDR1 SQVTM, CDR2 ANQGSEA. CDR3 amino acids: CSVAYEQFF. CDR3 nucleotide sequence: TGCAGCGTTGCATATGAGCAGTTCTTC.

This clonotype has a count of ten or more. The V call is TRBV7-9, the J call TRBJ2-5; weak D call: TRBD2 (5 bases). V lost 3 bases to trimming and J lost 5 bases, with 10 bases between them. The CDR3 has 13 amino acids. Germline V lookup: CDR1 SEHNR, CDR2 FQNEAQ (reference sequence). CDR3 nucleotide sequence: TGTGCCAGCAGCTTTGGACCGGGGGAGACCCAGTACTTC. Protein: CASSFGPGETQYF.

This clonotype was detected only a few times. DNA for the CDR3: TGCAGCGTTGATGAGGGTAGGAACAATGAGCAGTTCTTC. Translated: CSVDEGRNNEQFF. The rearrangement joins TRBV29-1 to TRBJ2-1, with D perhaps TRBD2 (5 bases). V was pared by 3 bases and J by 5 bases, with 11 bases between. Germline CDR1 and CDR2: SQVTM and ANQGSEA. This CDR3 has 13 residues.

The genes are TRBV13 and TRBJ2-5; no clear D gene. Deletions cut 0 bases from V and 5 bases from J, with 13 bases between. The length of the CDR3 is 15 residues. Per germline, CDR1 PRHDT and CDR2 FYEKMQ (reference sequence). In DNA form, the CDR3 reads TGTGCCAGCAGCTTAGGACGGACCATGGAGGAGACCCAGTACTTC. Translated, it gives CASSLGRTMEETQYF. The variable domain in full, completed from reference TRBV13 and TRBJ2-5, reads AAGVIQSPRHLIKEKRETATLKCYPIPRHDTVYWYQQGPGQDPQFLISFYEKMQSDKGSIPDRFSAQQFSDYHSELNMSSLELGDSALYFCASSLGRTMEETQYFGPGTRLLVL.